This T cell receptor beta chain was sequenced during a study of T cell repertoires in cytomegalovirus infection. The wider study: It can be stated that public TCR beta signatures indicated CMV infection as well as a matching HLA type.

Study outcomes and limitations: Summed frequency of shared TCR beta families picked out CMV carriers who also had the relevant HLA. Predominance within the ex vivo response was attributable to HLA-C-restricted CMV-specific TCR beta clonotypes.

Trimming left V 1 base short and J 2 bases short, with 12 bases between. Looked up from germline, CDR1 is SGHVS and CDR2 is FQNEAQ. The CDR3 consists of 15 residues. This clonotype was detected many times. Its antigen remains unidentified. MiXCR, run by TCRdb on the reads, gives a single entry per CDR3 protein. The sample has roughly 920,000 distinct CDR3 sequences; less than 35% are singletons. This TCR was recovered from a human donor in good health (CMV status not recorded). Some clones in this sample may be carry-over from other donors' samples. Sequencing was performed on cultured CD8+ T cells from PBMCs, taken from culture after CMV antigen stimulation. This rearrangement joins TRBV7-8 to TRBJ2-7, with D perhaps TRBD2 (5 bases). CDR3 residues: CASSLGSESAYEQYF. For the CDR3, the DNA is TGTGCCAGCAGCTTAGGTAGCGAATCAGCCTACGAGCAGTACTTC.